This T cell receptor beta chain came from a study of T cells after yellow fever vaccination (dated by TCRdb to about 2019). With respect to the entire study: The SMART-Seq v4 Ultra Low Input RNA kit was used to prepare libraries from fractions with low cell numbers. Bulk TCR alpha and beta repertoires were sequenced longitudinally to track T-cell clones before and after primary and booster YFV17D yellow fever vaccination. Blood was drawn at multiple timepoints before and after primary and secondary immunization, with bulk PBMC replicates and cell subsets isolated. Two healthy male donors, one aged 18 to 30 and one aged 30 to 39 years, were included in the cohort. Study-level results and caveats: A small fraction of clonotypes showed up in both the CD4 and CD8 compartments, probably as a result of convergent recombination. FACS-sorted repertoires could contain abundant contaminating clonotypes from the bulk population, so computational filtering was required. The study included only two donors, which limits how far the findings can be generalized. The secondary T-cell response was weaker than the primary response but faster, peaking on day 5 instead of day 15. After the booster, most clones that had expanded after primary vaccination were detected again (around 96% of CD4 and around 88% of CD8), suggesting broad maintenance of memory.

On this clonotype itself: The antigen this receptor binds is unknown. Per-nucleotide qualities are absent, and no much larger clonotype sits a single base away.

Explained via the paper, the treatment or condition label denotes: live attenuated yellow fever vaccine strain. Two biological replicates of bulk PBMCs were collected at each blood-draw timepoint. PBMCs were isolated from peripheral blood using a standard Ficoll-Paque protocol. TriZol was used to extract RNA from bulk PBMCs, CD4 and CD8 fractions, and dextramer-positive and dextramer-negative fractions. Synthesis of TCR cDNA relied on 5'RACE template switching, a step that introduced a universal primer site along with unique molecular identifiers. Priming of cDNA synthesis was performed from both the TCR alpha and TCR beta constant segments. Libraries were amplified in two PCR steps, with sample barcodes and sequencing adapters added in the second step. Sequencing of libraries was done on Illumina HiSeq 2500 (2x100 bp) or NovaSeq (2x150 bp). The authors processed their data as follows. Demultiplexing of reads and collapsing into UMI consensus sequences were performed with MIGEC, and V(D)J alignment was carried out with MiXCR. Clonotypes responding to the vaccine were identified with edgeR on replicate PBMC samples, with the criteria of FDR below 0.01 and a log2 fold change above 5 up to day 15. Each bulk clonotype was labeled CD4 or CD8 based on which sequenced repertoire, CD4 or CD8, contained the clonotype at higher abundance. TCRdb applied fastp at Q25 and MiXCR to the public reads, then kept only in-frame beta chains. Under each unique CDR3 protein, matching rows form one entry showing the most common genes and DNA. The V and J calls and clone size are TCRdb's, not the authors'. The sample contains 550,000 to 750,000 distinct CDR3 sequences, roughly 14% of them found a single time. The top ten clonotypes cover 11% to 15% of the sample.

This receptor was obtained from a man aged 25-45 years who received the YFV17D yellow fever vaccine. The source was PBMCs, collected on the day of the yellow fever booster vaccination.

The CDR3 region: CASSSRQYQPQHF. The sequence in DNA is TGTGCCAGCAGTTCTCGTCAATATCAGCCCCAGCATTTT. The chain uses TRBV12-3 or TRBV12-4 and TRBJ1-5; no D gene call is confident. The cysteine opens and the phenylalanine closes a CDR3 of 13 amino acids. CDR3 DNA is the only sequence kept; it has 39 bases, read in frame from the first base. Cut back by 4 bases and 5 bases, the V and J ends lie 9 bases apart.